A single sample is the source of the 23 T cell receptor beta chains below, sequenced in a study of T cell responses to AZD1222 COVID-19 vaccine. TCRdb's copy holds only in-frame clones and misses some; the assay was immunoSEQ multiplex PCR. Of 75,000 to 85,000 clones listed, approximately 87% are singletons. Specimen: peripheral blood, collected 28 days after the second AZD1222 dose. These receptors were obtained from an adult who received the AZD1222 COVID-19 vaccine.

V usage is TRBV5-6 and J usage is TRBJ1-3; 7 positions match TRBD1. CDR1 is SGHDT and CDR2 is YYEEEE in the germline V gene. The CDR3 sequence is 13 residues long. With V trimmed by 6 bases and J by 2 bases, 2 bases remained unmatched. The CDR3: CASIDRAGNTIYF. CDR3 DNA: TGTGCCAGCATCGACAGGGCTGGAAACACCATATATTTT.

V is TRBV28 and J is TRBJ2-7; D may match TRBD1 or TRBD2 (6 bases each). The germline CDR1 and CDR2 sequences are MDHEN and SYDVKM. The CDR3 has 17 residues. The V end lost 3 bases, the J end lost 2 bases, and 20 bases lay between the germline ends. In nucleotides, the CDR3 is TGTGCCAGCAGTTTCCCGCCACCGGGGGCAGACCCCTACGAGCAGTACTTC. Protein sequence: CASSFPPPGADPYEQYF.

V is TRBV5-1 and J is TRBJ2-5; 8 nucleotides align to TRBD2. Trimming at V came to 4 bases and at J to 2 bases, leaving 4 bases not matched to a gene. Germline CDR1 reads SGHRS; CDR2 reads YFSETQ. The CDR3 is 14 residues long. The CDR3 DNA reads as TGCGCCAGCAGCACCGGGACTAGTCAAGAGACCCAGTACTTC. The encoded protein is CASSTGTSQETQYF.

The gene calls are TRBV6-1 and TRBJ1-2; 9 bases map to TRBD1. The CDR3 spans 14 residues. Germline loops: CDR1 MNHNS, CDR2 SASEGT. The junction had 6 bases not matched to a gene; V was cut back by 3 bases and J by 7 bases. The CDR3 DNA reads as TGTGCCAGCAGTGACGGACAGGGGTTCGGTGGCTACACCTTC. Protein: CASSDGQGFGGYTF.

V usage is TRBV4-2 and J usage is TRBJ2-3; 11 bases are a match to TRBD2. This CDR3 region has 17 residues. In germline, CDR1 is LGHNA, CDR2 YNFKEQ. Trimming removed 2 bases from V and 2 bases from J; junction bases left unmatched: 6. The CDR3: CASSQLTSGGFTDTQYF. The CDR3 DNA is TGTGCCAGCAGCCAACTCACTAGCGGGGGCTTCACAGATACGCAGTATTTT.

This chain joins TRBV6-5 and TRBJ2-7; the D gene could be TRBD1 or TRBD2 (5 bases each). CDR3 size: 15 residues. CDR1 and CDR2 (germline): MNHEY, SVGAGI. The V gene lost 2 bases and the J gene lost 3 bases, with 14 bases spanning the gap. In DNA form, the CDR3 reads TGTGCCAGCAGTTACACCGGGACGGGAAACTACGAGCAGTACTTC. This gives the protein CASSYTGTGNYEQYF.

This chain connects TRBV28 to TRBJ1-2; possible D gene TRBD1, 6 bases. Trimming left V 10 bases short and J 8 bases short, with 11 bases between. Germline V CDR1 and CDR2: MDHEN, SYDVKM. The CDR3 covers 10 residues. The CDR3 loop is CATTGKGYTF. CDR3 coding DNA: TGTGCCACCACAGGGAAGGGCTACACCTTC.

CDR3 amino acids: CASSSGLAGGPSNTQYF. CDR3 bases: TGTGCCAGCAGCTCGGGACTAGCGGGGGGGCCATCTAATACGCAGTATTTT. The chain couples TRBV7-2 to TRBJ2-3; 16 bases fit TRBD2. Trimming took 4 bases from V and 7 from J; bases not matched to a gene: 8. Germline V gene sequence: CDR1 SGHTA, CDR2 FQGNSA. The CDR3 is 17 amino acids.

Here the CDR3 reads CASSARQAGEQYF. CDR3 DNA sequence: TGTGCCAGCAGCGCAAGACAGGCGGGCGAGCAGTACTTC. The chain carries TRBV7-9 and TRBJ2-7, with D maybe TRBD1 (6 bases). The CDR3 totals 13 residues. Germline assignment: CDR1 SEHNR and CDR2 FQNEAQ (reference sequence). V shed 5 bases and J shed 6 bases, with 14 bases lying between them.

V usage is TRBV7-2 and J usage is TRBJ2-7; 7 positions match TRBD2. Trimming took 1 base from V and 4 from J; bases not matched to a gene: 4. The CDR3 has 14 residues. CDR1 is SGHTA and CDR2 is FQGNSA in the germline V gene. This CDR3 reads CASSLGVGGYEQYF. CDR3 bases: TGTGCCAGCAGCTTAGGTGTCGGGGGGTACGAGCAGTACTTC.

CDR3 residues: CASSWDRRTDTQYF. Here the CDR3 DNA reads TGTGCCAGCAGTTGGGACAGGCGCACAGATACGCAGTATTTT. V and J are TRBV28 and TRBJ2-3, with 8 bases fitting TRBD1. Germline V gives CDR1 MDHEN, CDR2 SYDVKM. Trimming at V came to 4 bases and at J to 1 base, leaving 1 base not matched to a gene. The CDR3 consists of 14 residues.

The chain is built from TRBV7-2 and TRBJ1-1; 7 nucleotides agree with TRBD1. The CDR3 is 15 residues long. CDR1 and CDR2 (germline): SGHTA, FQGNSA. Trimming removed 0 bases from V and 0 bases from J; junction bases left unmatched: 1. CDR3 sequence: CASSLAGQLNTEAFF. DNA of the CDR3: TGTGCCAGCAGCTTAGCGGGACAGTTGAACACTGAAGCTTTCTTT.

The chain has TRBV24-1 and TRBJ2-3; 8 bases fit TRBD2. The CDR3 has 18 residues. Germline values: CDR1 KGHDR, CDR2 SFDVKD. V lost 4 bases, J lost 0 bases, and 11 bases stayed unmatched. The CDR3 DNA reads as TGTGCCACCAGTGAGCGTGGAACAGCGGGGGCAAGCACAGATACGCAGTATTTT. Its protein is CATSERGTAGASTDTQYF.

This clone was seen a single time. The chain has TRBV1 and TRBJ2-4; the table's D call, TRBD2, was not checked against the DNA. TRBV1 is termed a pseudogene. The CDR3 totals 15 residues. CDR3 nucleotides: TGCACCAGCAGCCTCCGGGACTTAGCCAAAAACATTCAGTACTTC. Translation gives CTSSLRDLAKNIQYF.

This clone was seen a single time. In DNA form, the CDR3 reads TGTGCCAGCAGCGGAACCCGGGACAGTCCCTCCTACGAGCAGTACTTC. It is translated as CASSGTRDSPSYEQYF. This rearrangement joins TRBV28 to TRBJ2-7; 7 bases match TRBD1. The CDR3 length is 16 residues. V shed 6 bases, J shed 0 bases, and the junction held 11 bases outside the gene matches. Per the germline V gene, CDR1 is MDHEN and CDR2 is SYDVKM.

The V call is TRBV7-7, the J call TRBJ2-1; 9 bases map to TRBD1. V lost 1 base to trimming and J lost 10 bases; unmatched junction nucleotides: 14. Germline loops: CDR1 SSHAT, CDR2 FNYEAQ (reference sequence). This CDR3 has 17 amino acids. CDR3 nucleotides: TGTGCCAGCAGCTTAGAACCGGGACAGGGCTCCCTCGGGGAGCAGTTCTTC. Translating it yields CASSLEPGQGSLGEQFF. Using reference TRBV7-7 and TRBJ2-1 for the parts outside the CDR3, the full variable domain is GAGVSQSPRYKVTKRGQDVTLRCDPISSHATLYWYQQALGQGPEFLTYFNYEAQPDKSGLPSDRFSAERPEGSISTLTIQRTEQRDSAMYRCASSLEPGQGSLGEQFFGPGTRLTVL.

The chain joins TRBV15 to TRBJ1-4; D not resolved. Between the trimmed V and J ends, which lost 4 bases and 0 bases, there was a span of 6 bases. Germline V gene lookup returns CDR1 LNHNV and CDR2 YYDKDF (reference sequence). The CDR3 runs to 14 residues. This CDR3 reads CATSTQSTNEKLFF. The CDR3 DNA reads as TGTGCCACCAGCACACAGTCAACTAATGAAAAACTGTTTTTT.

This chain joins TRBV20-1 and TRBJ1-3, with 9 bases that match TRBD1. Germline V gene lookup returns CDR1 DFQATT and CDR2 SNEGSKA (reference sequence). V was pared by 3 bases and J by 4 bases, with 4 bases of the junction left unmatched. The CDR3 length is 14 residues. The CDR3 DNA reads as TGCAGTGCTAGTACAGGGGGCGAAGGAAACACCATATATTTT. The encoded protein is CSASTGGEGNTIYF.

The chain joins TRBV14 to TRBJ1-2, with D unclear. The V gene's germline CDR1 is SGHDN and CDR2 FVKESK. The CDR3 runs to 16 residues. With 1 base removed from V and 4 bases from J, the gap between germline ends came to 16 bases. In DNA, the CDR3 is TGTGCCAGCAGCCAAGGAAGAACAGACAAACGCTATGGCTACACCTTC. Its translation is CASSQGRTDKRYGYTF.

The chain joins TRBV3-1 (or the pseudogene TRBV3-2) to TRBJ2-3; 8 nucleotides align to TRBD2. This CDR3 contains 16 residues. After removal of 4 bases from V and 2 bases from J, the junction contained 8 bases not matched to a gene. Germline assignment: CDR1 LGHDT and CDR2 YNNKEL (reference sequence). CDR3 sequence (DNA): TGTGCCAGCAGCCTAATTGAGCGGGGGAACACAGATACGCAGTATTTT. It yields the protein CASSLIERGNTDTQYF.

The rearrangement joins TRBV28 to TRBJ1-2; D remains unclear. This CDR3 has 15 amino acids. The germline V gene has CDR1 MDHEN and CDR2 SYDVKM. V was clipped by 5 bases and J by 1 base, with 14 bases between them. The CDR3 bases are TGTGCCAGCAGTCCTCTCCTGGAGGTTAACTATGGCTACACCTTC. Its translation is CASSPLLEVNYGYTF.

This chain links TRBV6-5 with TRBJ2-1; D not certain. The CDR3 covers 15 residues. CDR1 and CDR2 (germline): MNHEY, SVGAGI. V dropped 2 bases and J dropped 0 bases, with 8 bases sitting between them. For the CDR3, the DNA is TGTGCCAGCAGTTACAAGATAAACTCCTACAATGAGCAGTTCTTC. Translated, it gives CASSYKINSYNEQFF.

The chain combines TRBV7-8 with TRBJ2-7; TRBD1 agrees at 7 bases. The CDR3 is 16 residues long. The germline V gene encodes CDR1 SGHVS and CDR2 FQNEAQ. Losses at the gene ends were 2 bases for V and 3 bases for J; bases not matched to a gene: 10. The CDR3 loop is CASSLLVTGAVYEQYF. The DNA of the CDR3 is TGTGCCAGCAGCTTATTAGTCACAGGGGCGGTCTACGAGCAGTACTTC.